This is a list of T cell receptor beta chains from one sample in a study of cytomegalovirus exposure and HLA in healthy donors. Clones were sequenced by immunoSEQ multiplex PCR, and TCRdb holds only the in-frame ones, with some missing. The table records some 170,000 clones, 80% to 90% of them present only once. The sample was PBMCs. The receptors were sampled from a young woman in good health and CMV-seronegative. The CDR3 runs from the conserved cysteine through the conserved F or W. A D gene is named only where the DNA matches it firmly. For some rows the clone size is stated as once, few or many, or as a class when expanded; others skip it.

j_call: TRBJ1-6; cdr3_length: 14; clone_size: .; d_call: TRBD1; v_call: TRBV27; cdr3_aa: CASSKDRGTSPLHF; cdr3_nt: TGTGCCAGCAGTAAGGACAGGGGTACTTCACCCCTCCACTTT
j_call: TRBJ1-1; cdr3_length: 16; clone_size: few; d_call: .; v_call: TRBV15; cdr3_aa: CATKVGEGLVNTEAFF; cdr3_nt: TGTGCCACCAAAGTGGGGGAGGGATTGGTGAACACTGAAGCTTTCTTT
j_call: TRBJ1-4; cdr3_length: 15; clone_size: .; d_call: .; v_call: TRBV5-8; cdr3_aa: CASSLVPGSNEKLFF; cdr3_nt: TGTGCCAGCAGCTTGGTTCCAGGGTCTAATGAAAAACTGTTTTTT
j_call: TRBJ1-6; cdr3_length: 15; clone_size: .; d_call: .; v_call: TRBV6-1; cdr3_aa: CASSEEEGAGSPLHF; cdr3_nt: TGTGCCAGCAGTGAAGAGGAGGGAGCGGGATCACCCCTCCACTTT
j_call: TRBJ2-7; cdr3_length: 15; clone_size: .; d_call: TRBD2; v_call: TRBV6-6; cdr3_aa: CASSYPIAGEGKQYF; cdr3_nt: TGTGCCAGCAGTTACCCAATAGCGGGAGAAGGGAAGCAGTACTTC
j_call: TRBJ2-5; cdr3_length: 14; clone_size: .; d_call: TRBD2; v_call: TRBV7-9; cdr3_aa: CASSATSGISTQYF; cdr3_nt: TGTGCCAGCAGCGCGACTAGCGGGATTTCGACCCAGTACTTC
j_call: TRBJ1-2; cdr3_length: 16; clone_size: .; d_call: TRBD1; v_call: TRBV28; cdr3_aa: CASSPTEGRGPYGYTF; cdr3_nt: TGTGCCAGCAGTCCTACCGAGGGCAGGGGGCCCTATGGCTACACCTTC
j_call: TRBJ1-2; cdr3_length: 16; clone_size: .; d_call: TRBD1; v_call: TRBV5-1; cdr3_aa: CASSLDSTKTGNGYTF; cdr3_nt: TGCGCCAGCAGCTTGGACTCGACAAAGACAGGGAATGGCTACACCTTC
j_call: TRBJ2-2; cdr3_length: 11; clone_size: .; d_call: .; v_call: TRBV6-6; cdr3_aa: CASTQAGELFF; cdr3_nt: TGTGCCAGCACTCAGGCCGGGGAGCTGTTTTTT
j_call: TRBJ1-2; cdr3_length: 14; clone_size: .; d_call: TRBD1; v_call: TRBV4-1; cdr3_aa: CASSHATGDYGYTF; cdr3_nt: TGCGCCAGCAGCCACGCAACAGGGGACTATGGCTACACCTTC
j_call: TRBJ1-2; cdr3_length: 14; clone_size: .; d_call: .; v_call: TRBV29-1; cdr3_aa: CSVEGLGGWHGYTF; cdr3_nt: TGCAGCGTTGAAGGGTTAGGGGGTTGGCATGGCTACACCTTC
j_call: TRBJ2-1; cdr3_length: 15; clone_size: once; d_call: TRBD2; v_call: TRBV5-4; cdr3_aa: CASSSWTSGSYEQFF; cdr3_nt: TGTGCCAGCAGCTCGTGGACTAGCGGGAGTTATGAGCAGTTCTTC
j_call: TRBJ2-1; cdr3_length: 14; clone_size: .; d_call: .; v_call: TRBV19; cdr3_aa: CASSHLGGYNEQFF; cdr3_nt: TGTGCCAGTAGCCACCTCGGGGGCTACAATGAGCAGTTCTTC
j_call: TRBJ2-3; cdr3_length: 16; clone_size: once; d_call: TRBD2; v_call: TRBV4-1; cdr3_aa: CASSPSGRAGADTQYF; cdr3_nt: TGCGCCAGCAGCCCTAGCGGGAGGGCTGGGGCAGATACGCAGTATTTT
j_call: TRBJ2-7; cdr3_length: 15; clone_size: .; d_call: TRBD1; v_call: TRBV28; cdr3_aa: CASPPGQGELDEQYF; cdr3_nt: TGTGCCAGCCCGCCTGGGCAGGGGGAATTGGACGAGCAGTACTTC
j_call: TRBJ2-7; cdr3_length: 17; clone_size: once; d_call: TRBD2; v_call: TRBV7-3; cdr3_aa: CASSLIHLAGGPHEQYF; cdr3_nt: TGTGCCAGCAGCTTAATTCACTTAGCGGGAGGGCCCCACGAGCAGTACTTC
j_call: TRBJ1-1; cdr3_length: 15; clone_size: once; d_call: TRBD1; v_call: TRBV28; cdr3_aa: CASIRPDRGFTEAFF; cdr3_nt: TGTGCCAGCATCCGACCCGACAGGGGTTTCACTGAAGCTTTCTTT
j_call: TRBJ1-5; cdr3_length: 15; clone_size: few; d_call: TRBD1; v_call: TRBV6-6; cdr3_aa: CASTGGTGASQPQHF; cdr3_nt: TGTGCCAGCACCGGAGGGACAGGGGCTAGTCAGCCCCAGCATTTT
j_call: TRBJ2-7; cdr3_length: 19; clone_size: .; d_call: .; v_call: TRBV5-8; cdr3_aa: CASSLGQIRDSYYSYEQYF; cdr3_nt: TGTGCCAGCAGCTTGGGCCAAATAAGGGACTCCTACTACTCCTACGAGCAGTACTTC
j_call: TRBJ1-4; cdr3_length: 13; clone_size: .; d_call: TRBD1; v_call: TRBV6-5; cdr3_aa: CASIRDRGEKLFF; cdr3_nt: TGTGCCAGCATTAGGGACAGGGGTGAAAAACTGTTTTTT
j_call: TRBJ2-7; cdr3_length: 15; clone_size: .; d_call: TRBD2; v_call: TRBV6-5; cdr3_aa: CASSYSTSGPYEQYF; cdr3_nt: TGTGCCAGCAGTTACTCCACTAGCGGACCCTACGAGCAGTACTTC
j_call: TRBJ2-1; cdr3_length: 13; clone_size: few; d_call: .; v_call: TRBV7-9; cdr3_aa: CASSWSGYNEQFF; cdr3_nt: TGTGCCAGCAGTTGGAGCGGGTACAATGAGCAGTTCTTC
j_call: TRBJ2-2; cdr3_length: 15; clone_size: .; d_call: TRBD1; v_call: TRBV29-1; cdr3_aa: CSGMTGGSNTGELFF; cdr3_nt: TGCAGCGGCATGACAGGGGGATCGAACACCGGGGAGCTGTTTTTT
j_call: TRBJ1-4; cdr3_length: 14; clone_size: .; d_call: TRBD1; v_call: TRBV5-4; cdr3_aa: CASSYPGQGEKLFF; cdr3_nt: TGTGCCAGCAGCTATCCGGGACAGGGTGAAAAACTGTTTTTT
j_call: TRBJ2-7; cdr3_length: 15; clone_size: once; d_call: TRBD1; v_call: TRBV27; cdr3_aa: CASSPGTGGIGEQYF; cdr3_nt: TGTGCCAGCAGTCCCGGGACAGGGGGAATCGGCGAGCAGTACTTC
j_call: TRBJ1-4; cdr3_length: 13; clone_size: few; d_call: .; v_call: TRBV18; cdr3_aa: CASSPGLDEKLFF; cdr3_nt: TGTGCCAGCTCACCGGGCCTTGATGAAAAACTGTTTTTT
j_call: TRBJ2-1; cdr3_length: 14; clone_size: .; d_call: TRBD2; v_call: TRBV28; cdr3_aa: CASRTGTSYNEQFF; cdr3_nt: TGTGCCAGCAGAACCGGGACTAGCTACAATGAGCAGTTCTTC
j_call: TRBJ2-7; cdr3_length: 13; clone_size: .; d_call: .; v_call: TRBV2; cdr3_aa: CASSAQGRYEQYF; cdr3_nt: TGTGCCAGCAGTGCTCAGGGGCGATACGAGCAGTACTTC
j_call: TRBJ1-1; cdr3_length: 14; clone_size: .; d_call: TRBD1; v_call: TRBV7-9; cdr3_aa: CASSLRGQRSEAFF; cdr3_nt: TGTGCCAGCAGCTTAAGGGGACAGCGCTCTGAAGCTTTCTTT
j_call: TRBJ1-2; cdr3_length: 15; clone_size: .; d_call: TRBD1; v_call: TRBV19; cdr3_aa: CASSAGGSGDYGYTF; cdr3_nt: TGTGCCAGTTCGGCAGGGGGGAGCGGTGACTATGGCTACACCTTC
j_call: TRBJ2-7; cdr3_length: 17; clone_size: .; d_call: TRBD2; v_call: TRBV5-4; cdr3_aa: CASSPELGLAGGPRQYF; cdr3_nt: TGTGCCAGCAGCCCGGAACTGGGACTAGCGGGAGGGCCGCGGCAGTACTTC
j_call: TRBJ2-2; cdr3_length: 15; clone_size: .; d_call: TRBD1; v_call: TRBV2; cdr3_aa: CASKFGQGATGELFF; cdr3_nt: TGTGCCAGCAAATTCGGACAGGGGGCCACCGGGGAGCTGTTTTTT
j_call: TRBJ2-1; cdr3_length: 16; clone_size: .; d_call: .; v_call: TRBV11-2; cdr3_aa: CASSLRVGGQYNEQFF; cdr3_nt: TGTGCCAGCAGCTTACGCGTGGGAGGTCAATACAATGAGCAGTTCTTC
j_call: TRBJ2-1; cdr3_length: 15; clone_size: once; d_call: TRBD2; v_call: TRBV11-2; cdr3_aa: CASSLDLREVNEQFF; cdr3_nt: TGTGCCAGCAGCTTAGATCTGCGGGAGGTCAATGAGCAGTTCTTC
j_call: TRBJ2-7; cdr3_length: 15; clone_size: once; d_call: TRBD1; v_call: TRBV5-6; cdr3_aa: CASSLVLRGPYEQYF; cdr3_nt: TGTGCCAGCAGCTTGGTCCTCAGGGGGCCCTACGAGCAGTACTTC
j_call: TRBJ2-7; cdr3_length: 16; clone_size: once; d_call: TRBD1; v_call: TRBV11-2; cdr3_aa: CASSWTSGTGVYEQYF; cdr3_nt: TGTGCCAGCAGCTGGACATCCGGGACAGGGGTATACGAGCAGTACTTC
j_call: TRBJ1-2; cdr3_length: 14; clone_size: .; d_call: .; v_call: TRBV5-1; cdr3_aa: CASSLMGQTYGYTF; cdr3_nt: TGCGCCAGCAGCTTGATGGGACAAACCTATGGCTACACCTTC
j_call: TRBJ1-6; cdr3_length: 15; clone_size: few; d_call: TRBD1; v_call: TRBV6-1; cdr3_aa: CASSEATGGSSPLHF; cdr3_nt: TGTGCCAGCAGTGAAGCGACAGGGGGCAGCTCACCCCTCCACTTT
j_call: TRBJ2-1; cdr3_length: 15; clone_size: .; d_call: TRBD1; v_call: TRBV9; cdr3_aa: CASSATGTGGDEQFF; cdr3_nt: TGTGCCAGCAGCGCGACCGGGACAGGGGGCGATGAGCAGTTCTTC
j_call: TRBJ1-6; cdr3_length: 15; clone_size: once; d_call: .; v_call: TRBV23-1; cdr3_aa: CASSHRGSYNSPLHF; cdr3_nt: TGCGCCAGCAGTCACAGGGGCTCCTATAATTCACCCCTCCACTTT